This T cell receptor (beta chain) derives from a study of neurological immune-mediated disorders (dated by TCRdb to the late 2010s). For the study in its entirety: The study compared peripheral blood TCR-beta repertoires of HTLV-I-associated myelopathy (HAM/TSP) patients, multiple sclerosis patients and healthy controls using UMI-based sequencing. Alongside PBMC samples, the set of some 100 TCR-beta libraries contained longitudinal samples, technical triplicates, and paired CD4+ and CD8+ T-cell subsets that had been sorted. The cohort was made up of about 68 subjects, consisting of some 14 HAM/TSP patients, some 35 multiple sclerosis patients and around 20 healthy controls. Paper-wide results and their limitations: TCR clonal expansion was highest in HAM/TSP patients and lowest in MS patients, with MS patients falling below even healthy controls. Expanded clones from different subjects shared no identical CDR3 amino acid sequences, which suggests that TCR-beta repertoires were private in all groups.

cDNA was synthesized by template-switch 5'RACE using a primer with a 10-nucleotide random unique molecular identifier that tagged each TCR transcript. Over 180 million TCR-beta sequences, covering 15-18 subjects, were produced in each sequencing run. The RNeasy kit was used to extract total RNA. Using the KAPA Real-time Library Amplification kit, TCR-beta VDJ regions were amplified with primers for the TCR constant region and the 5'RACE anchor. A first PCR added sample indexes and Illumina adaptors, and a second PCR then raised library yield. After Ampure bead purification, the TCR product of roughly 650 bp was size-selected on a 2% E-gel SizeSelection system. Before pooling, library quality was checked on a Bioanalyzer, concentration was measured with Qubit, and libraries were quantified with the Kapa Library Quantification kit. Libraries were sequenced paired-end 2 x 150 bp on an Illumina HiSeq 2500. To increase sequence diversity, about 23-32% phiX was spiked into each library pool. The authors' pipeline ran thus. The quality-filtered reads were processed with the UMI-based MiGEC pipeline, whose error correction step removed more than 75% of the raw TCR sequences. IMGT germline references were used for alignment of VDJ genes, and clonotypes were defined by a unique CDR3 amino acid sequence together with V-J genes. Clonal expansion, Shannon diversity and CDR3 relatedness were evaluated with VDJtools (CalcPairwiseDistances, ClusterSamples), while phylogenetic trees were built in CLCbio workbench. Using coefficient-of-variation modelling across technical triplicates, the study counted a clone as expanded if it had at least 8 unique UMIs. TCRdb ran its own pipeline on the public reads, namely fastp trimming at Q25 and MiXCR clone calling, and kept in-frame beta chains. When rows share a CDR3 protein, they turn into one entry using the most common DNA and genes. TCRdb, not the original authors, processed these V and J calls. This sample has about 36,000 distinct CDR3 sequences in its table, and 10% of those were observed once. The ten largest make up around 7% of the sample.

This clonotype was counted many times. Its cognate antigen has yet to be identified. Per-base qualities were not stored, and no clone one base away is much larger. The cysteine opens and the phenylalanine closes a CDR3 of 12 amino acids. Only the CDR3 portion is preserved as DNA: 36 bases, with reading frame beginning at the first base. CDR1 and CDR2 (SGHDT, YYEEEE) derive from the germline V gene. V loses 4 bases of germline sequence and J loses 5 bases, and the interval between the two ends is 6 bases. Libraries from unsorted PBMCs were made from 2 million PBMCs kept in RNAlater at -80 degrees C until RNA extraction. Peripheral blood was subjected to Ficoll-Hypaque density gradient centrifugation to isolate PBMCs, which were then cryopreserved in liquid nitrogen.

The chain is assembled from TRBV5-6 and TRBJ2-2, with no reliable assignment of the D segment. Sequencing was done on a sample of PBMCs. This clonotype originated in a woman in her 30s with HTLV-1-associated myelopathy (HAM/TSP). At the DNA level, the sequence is TGTGCCAGCAGCCCTGGAACCGGGGAGCTGTTTTTT. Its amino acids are CASSPGTGELFF.